The T cell receptor beta chain described here comes from a study of cytotoxic CD8 clonotypes in ibrutinib-treated CLL. Study-level information: The group held 11 relapsed/refractory and approximately 15 treatment-naive patients, with roughly 17 IGHV unmutated.

The CDR3 consists of 16 residues. The V and J ends lost 2 bases and 2 bases respectively, with 14 bases between them. Germline V lookup: CDR1 MGHRA, CDR2 YSYEKL. Details on this clone: What it binds is unknown.

The method was immunoSEQ multiplex PCR; TCRdb's version includes in-frame clones alone and lacks a portion of them. The repertoire consists of 100,000 to 150,000 clones, with roughly 85% occurring once and the leading ten covering approximately 2%. Overall study results and limits: Public clonotypes occurred uncommonly; on treatment, they contracted or remained stable. Researchers report that baseline clonality outpaced age-matched healthy donors and tracked circulating CD8+ T-cell counts.

This chain links TRBV4-1 with TRBJ2-3; D is unresolved. The TCR sequence derives from a human donor with chronic lymphocytic leukemia. The source was PBMCs, collected after 24 months of ibrutinib treatment. CDR3 residues: CASSQQTFSSTDTQYF. In DNA form, the CDR3 reads TGCGCCAGCAGCCAACAAACCTTTTCCTCCACAGATACGCAGTATTTT.